Below are 9 T cell receptor beta chains sequenced from a single sample in a study of cytomegalovirus exposure and HLA in healthy donors. 60 Vbeta and 13 Jbeta primers were used in PCR. Assay: immunoSEQ multiplex PCR; the TCRdb copy retains only in-frame clones and omits some. The sample yields 95,000 or so clones, around 81% seen once. Sequenced input: PBMCs. These receptor sequences come from a woman in her sixties or seventies in good health and CMV-seropositive.

The chain employs TRBV14 and TRBJ2-5; 11 positions match TRBD1. Trimming cost V 3 bases and J 4 bases; bases outside gene matches: 10. The CDR3 consists of 17 residues. Germline-derived CDR1 and CDR2 are SGHDN and FVKESK. CDR3 residues: CASSQFQGQGVGETQYF. The CDR3 nucleotides are TGTGCCAGCAGCCAGTTTCAGGGACAGGGGGTCGGAGAGACCCAGTACTTC.

This clone was seen a handful of times. This chain joins TRBV6-6 and TRBJ1-5, with TRBD1 matching 7 bases. The germline gives CDR1 MNHNY, CDR2 SVGAGI (reference sequence). The V gene end was trimmed by 5 bases and the J gene end by 3 bases; junction bases not matched to a gene: 10. The CDR3 covers 16 residues. The CDR3 DNA reads as TGTGCCAGCAGTCCTCAGACAGGGCACCCCAATCAGCCCCAGCATTTT. Amino acid sequence: CASSPQTGHPNQPQHF.

This rearrangement joins TRBV19 to TRBJ1-6, with 8 bases identical to TRBD1. The CDR3 contains 15 residues. Germline assignment: CDR1 LNHDA and CDR2 SQIVND (reference sequence). The V and J ends lost 4 bases and 5 bases, in that order; junction bases with no gene match: 4. The CDR3 loop is CASSTGQGDNSPLHF. CDR3 nucleotides: TGTGCCAGTAGTACCGGACAGGGTGATAATTCACCCCTCCACTTT.

The V and J genes are TRBV7-2 and TRBJ2-7; 7 bases are shared with TRBD1. Germline lookup yields CDR1 SGHTA and CDR2 FQGNSA. This CDR3 has 15 residues. J was trimmed by 5 bases and V by 5 bases; bases with no gene match: 12. The CDR3: CASSQGQPGLDEQYF. Written as DNA, the CDR3 is TGTGCCAGCAGCCAGGGACAGCCCGGGCTTGACGAGCAGTACTTC.

J is TRBJ2-2 and V is TRBV18; D perhaps matches TRBD2 (5 bases). V lost 2 bases and J lost 0, with 7 bases in between. Germline assignment: CDR1 KGHSH and CDR2 LQKENI. The CDR3 length is 15 residues. The CDR3 DNA sequence: TGTGCCAGCTCACCAGCGGGCGCGAACACCGGGGAGCTGTTTTTT. This translates into CASSPAGANTGELFF.

The rearrangement joins TRBV7-9 to TRBJ2-1; D ambiguous. Trimming cost V 3 bases and J 0 bases, with 9 bases left between them. Germline V lookup: CDR1 SEHNR, CDR2 FQNEAQ (reference sequence). The length of the CDR3 is 15 residues. This CDR3 is CASSFSRTSYNEQFF. CDR3 sequence (DNA): TGTGCCAGCAGCTTTAGTCGAACCTCCTACAATGAGCAGTTCTTC.

Only a few counts were recorded for this clone. V usage is TRBV5-1 and J usage is TRBJ1-3; no firm D call. The V gene lost 4 bases and the J gene lost 0 bases, with 11 bases spanning the gap. The CDR3 runs 15 residues. CDR1 SGHRS and CDR2 YFSETQ come from the germline V gene. The CDR3 reads CASSPRETSGNTIYF. CDR3 coding DNA: TGCGCCAGCAGCCCTCGGGAAACCTCTGGAAACACCATATATTTT.

The chain links TRBV4-2 to TRBJ1-5; D gene unclear. Germline V gene lookup returns CDR1 LGHNA and CDR2 YNFKEQ. V was shortened by 0 bases and J by 2 bases, with 8 bases between the two germline ends. This CDR3 has 15 residues. CDR3: CASSQDGSGNQPQHF. CDR3 in DNA: TGTGCCAGCAGCCAAGACGGCAGCGGCAATCAGCCCCAGCATTTT.

The chain has TRBV4-3 and TRBJ2-1, with D possibly being TRBD2 (5 bases). CDR1 and CDR2 (germline): LGHNA, YSLEER. The CDR3 loop spans 17 amino acids. Trimming pared 4 bases from V and 3 bases from J, leaving 19 bases between. CDR3 amino acids: CASSPNPRTGNYNEQFF. The CDR3 DNA follows: TGCGCCAGCAGCCCTAATCCCCGGACCGGGAACTACAATGAGCAGTTCTTC.